This note documents a single TCR beta chain sequence. This clonotype showed up just a few times. The antigen this receptor binds is unknown. Nothing much larger sits one base from this clone, and base qualities are not available. Reading the label with the study, this specimen's time point is: persistent/refractory GD, antithyroid drugs over 5 years with positive TRAb. For both TCR sequencing and RNA sequencing, RNA was extracted from PBMCs using TRIzol. Graves' disease was diagnosed according to American Thyroid Association guidelines. Patients for the study were recruited at an endocrinology department in Xi'an, China. From each patient, around 9.3 milliliters of peripheral blood was collected into an EDTA anticoagulant tube. Ficoll Paque Plus density gradient separation was used to isolate PBMCs, and no additional T cell sorting was done. An Agilent 2100 Bioanalyzer and agarose gel were used to check RNA quality, while a NanoDrop 2000 measured RNA concentration.

The data originate from a study of regulatory T cells in long-lasting Graves disease (dated by TCRdb to the early 2020s). Describing the broader study: Persistent Graves' disease was defined as persistently positive TSH receptor autoantibodies together with antithyroid drug treatment for over 5 years. Persistent Graves' disease patients were compared with newly diagnosed Graves' disease patients by peripheral blood TCR sequencing and RNA sequencing. The study was conducted in China and was registered as a clinical trial. A total of some 35 samples underwent TCR sequencing: roughly 13 from persistent and some 20 from newly diagnosed Graves' disease patients. In the clinical cohort, patients with persistent Graves' disease had used antithyroid drugs for an average of roughly 10 years.

The study at large found these results: Only the TCR beta chain was sequenced and analyzed. Compared with newly diagnosed patients, patients with persistent Graves' disease had lower TCR Shannon entropy and fewer highly expanded clones, which suggests clonal expansion. TRBV28, TRBJ1-2 and TRBJ2-5 were preferentially used in persistent disease, while TRBV20-1 and TRBJ2-1 were favored in newly diagnosed disease. More public clonotypes were shared among persistent patients (fewer than 3,000) than among newly diagnosed patients (966). The authors acknowledged the small sample size as a limitation that may reduce accuracy. Only peripheral blood was studied, because thyroid tissue, the primary lesion, was inaccessible.

The library was produced with multiplex PCR. Sequencing instrument: Illumina HiSeq 4000. CDR3 regions were amplified by Arm-PCR with iRepertoire HTBI primers to construct TCR beta libraries. Gel purification was performed on PCR products prior to sequencing. Processing in the source paper ran as follows. Gene usage analysis of CDR3 amino acid clonotypes used the 55 to 65 TRBV and some 13 TRBJ segments found across samples. COPE and FqMerger were used to merge filtered high-quality paired reads into contigs. BLAST was used to align contigs to IMGT TRBV, TRBD and TRBJ reference genes, with CDR3 defined following IMGT. Clonotypes above 0.1% frequency were classified as highly expanded clones. Shannon entropy served as the measure of repertoire diversity, while the Gini coefficient captured V-J evenness. Clonotypes shared by more than one individual were considered public. TCRdb reprocessed the public reads (quality trimming at Q25 with fastp, clone calling with MiXCR) and kept in-frame beta chains. Duplicate CDR3 protein sequences are folded into a single record with the most common DNA and genes. None of the V and J calls come from the authors' own analysis; TCRdb made them. This sample has approximately 400,000 distinct CDR3 sequences in its table, and roughly a quarter of those were observed once. The ten largest clones take up roughly 26% of the sample.

Reading from cysteine to phenylalanine, the CDR3 counts 14 amino acids. Only the CDR3 DNA is retained, 42 bases long and in frame from the first base. CDR1 MNHEY and CDR2 SVGAGI were looked up in the germline V gene. A distance of 11 bases separates the germline ends of V and J, which lose 2 bases and 9 bases respectively. Here the sequenced sample was peripheral blood mononuclear cells (PBMCs), taken when the disease was refractory, from a patient treated with antithyroid drugs. The sequence came from a female donor with Graves disease. The sequence joins TRBV6-5 to TRBJ1-6; TRBD1 is a weak D gene call, 6 bases matching. Here is the DNA: TGTGCCAGCAGTTACCAACCCAGGGGTTCACCCCTCCACTTT. Its translation reads: CASSYQPRGSPLHF.